The T cell receptor beta chain under discussion was sequenced for a study of OX40 agonist ivuxolimab in advanced cancers. Study-level information: At 0.01 to 10 mg/kg, ivuxolimab was administered intravenously to patients every 2 weeks. People in dose escalation had one of these cancers: hepatocellular carcinoma, melanoma, renal cell or head and neck cancer.

Overall study results and limits: Averaged across samples, CD8+ T cells carried more expanded clones than CD4+ did.

CDR1 and CDR2 from the germline V gene are SGHRS and YFSETQ. V was clipped by 4 bases and J by 6 bases; unmatched bases: 14. The CDR3 runs 16 residues. Generated by immunoSEQ multiplex PCR, the TCRdb table keeps only in-frame clones and is missing some. Found here are 50,000 to 85,000 clones, around 83% of them singletons; the top ten hold roughly 2.4%. Notes on this clone: Its antigen is not identified.

This sequence originates from an adult with an advanced solid tumor such as melanoma, head and neck, liver or kidney cancer. The starting material was CD4+ or CD8+ T cells sorted from blood, obtained in a trial of the OX40 agonist ivuxolimab. The V gene is TRBV5-1, the J gene TRBJ1-1, with 8 nucleotides matching TRBD1. For the CDR3, the DNA is TGCGCCAGCAGCGCGGGCAGGGGGCGCAATCAGGCTGAAGCTTTCTTT. It encodes CASSAGRGRNQAEAFF.